This T cell receptor beta chain was retrieved from a study of blood T cell repertoires in COVID-19. Study background: Spain, Italy and the United States supplied samples that represented acute and convalescent COVID-19. The cDNA or gDNA used as material had been derived from T cells, B-cell-depleted T cells, or PBMCs.

V shed 4 bases, J shed 0 bases, and the junction held 5 bases outside the gene matches. The CDR3 totals 16 residues. CDR1 is MNHEY, CDR2 SMNVEV, per germline (reference sequence). Authors' data handling: Quantification of nucleated cells was approximated via reference gene primer amplification. TCRdb keeps only in-frame clones here, not all; method: immunoSEQ multiplex PCR. V and J calls plus clone size are reproduced from that table; the DNA served to infer D and trimming. The sample shows 25,000 to 35,000 clones, 84% of them seen only once. The rearrangement uses TRBV27 and TRBJ2-2; 7 bases map to TRBD1. The TCR comes from a human donor in a cohort sampled during active COVID-19. The sample consisted of peripheral blood. The CDR3 loop is CASSSYGTANTGELFF. The DNA of the CDR3 is TGTGCCAGCAGTTCATACGGGACAGCGAACACCGGGGAGCTGTTTTTT.